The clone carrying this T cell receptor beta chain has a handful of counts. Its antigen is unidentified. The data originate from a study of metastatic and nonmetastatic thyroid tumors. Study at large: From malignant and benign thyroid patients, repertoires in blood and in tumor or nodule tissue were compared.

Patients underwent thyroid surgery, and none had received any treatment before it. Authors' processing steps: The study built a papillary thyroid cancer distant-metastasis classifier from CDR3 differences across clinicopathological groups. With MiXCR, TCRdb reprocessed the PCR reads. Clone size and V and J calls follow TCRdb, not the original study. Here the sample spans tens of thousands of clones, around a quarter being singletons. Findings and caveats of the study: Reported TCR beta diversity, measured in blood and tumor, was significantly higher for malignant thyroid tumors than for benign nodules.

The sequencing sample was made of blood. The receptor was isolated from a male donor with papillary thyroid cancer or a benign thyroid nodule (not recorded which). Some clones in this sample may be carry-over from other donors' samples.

The CDR3 region is CASSLFGLQGSPYEQYF. CDR3 DNA: TGTGCCAGCAGTTTATTCGGCTTACAGGGAAGCCCCTACGAGCAGTACTTC. The genes are TRBV28 and TRBJ2-7; possible D gene TRBD1, 6 bases. The CDR3 runs to 17 residues. V gave up 1 base and J gave up 2 bases, with 18 bases separating them. Germline V lookup: CDR1 MDHEN, CDR2 SYDVKM.